The T cell receptor beta chain described here comes from a study of T cell repertoires in cytomegalovirus infection (dated by TCRdb to the late 2010s). Concerning the study at large: Alongside well-studied HLA-B-restricted epitopes, the peptide stimulations were aimed at recently identified HLA-C-restricted CMV epitopes, whose presentation resists viral immunomodulation. Because public TCR beta signatures pointed to carriage of CMV infection together with the matching HLA type, the HLA type of each donor mattered for the analysis.

General conclusions and limits of the study: Carriers of CMV infection plus the relevant HLA type were discriminated by the cumulative frequency of public TCR beta family members in the study cohort and in an independent approximately 340-donor cohort. The ex vivo response was dominated by HLA-C-restricted CMV-specific TCR beta clonotypes, which also provided the single most frequent clonotype in two of eight donors.

V and J are truncated by 3 bases and 0 bases respectively, leaving an intervening sequence of 9 bases. Per the germline V gene (reference sequence), DFQATT is the CDR1 and SNEGSKA is the CDR2. The CDR3 numbers 14 residues from cysteine through phenylalanine. Just the 42-base CDR3 DNA is kept, in frame starting at base 1. TCRdb lists the instrument as Illumina HiSeq 1500. TCRdb took the public reads, trimmed them with fastp at Q25, ran MiXCR for clone calling and kept in-frame beta chains. Each record represents a unique CDR3 protein, reported with the most common genes and DNA among its rows. This sample holds about 270,000 distinct CDR3 sequences; approximately 22% were observed only once. Around 20% of the sample is in the top ten clones. The meaning of the sample's treatment or condition label: in vitro stimulation with specific CMV peptide epitopes to enrich CMV-specific T cells. This clonotype was seen a few times. Its binding antigen is unknown. Base quality data are lacking; no much larger clone is found one base away.

The source of this sequence is a human donor in good health (CMV status not recorded). Some clones in this sample may be carry-over from other donors' samples. In this chain, TRBV20-1 is recombined with TRBJ1-5, with no D gene named confidently. The sample was cultured PBMCs, taken from culture after CMV antigen stimulation. At the DNA level, the sequence is TGCAGTGCTAGTAGCCAGTATAGCAATCAGCCCCAGCATTTT. This gives the protein CSASSQYSNQPQHF.